The rows below give T cell receptor beta chains drawn from one sample of a study of blood T cell repertoires in COVID-19. TCRdb's table, derived via immunoSEQ multiplex PCR, lists solely in-frame clones and lacks some. The sample yields around 99,000 clones, over 65% seen once. The specimen sequenced was peripheral blood. The receptors stem from a woman aged 60 to 75 with acute or convalescent COVID-19. Each CDR3 is given with its conserved first and last residue. A D gene is named only where the DNA matches it firmly. Clone size is stated in some rows and not others, as once, few, many or a class when expanded.

d_call j_call clone_size v_call cdr3_aa cdr3_nt
NA TRBJ2-3 NA TRBV7-2 CASRQGDTQYF TGTGCCAGCAGGCAGGGGGATACGCAGTATTTT
TRBD1 TRBJ1-2 NA TRBV30 CAWRSPGTGSGYTF TGTGCCTGGAGGAGTCCCGGGACAGGGTCTGGCTACACCTTC
TRBD1 TRBJ1-4 NA TRBV28 CASSLPGQGATNEKLFF TGTGCCAGCAGTTTACCGGGACAGGGGGCCACTAATGAAAAACTGTTTTTT
NA TRBJ2-7 NA TRBV7-9 CASSQRTEQYF TGTGCCAGCAGCCAACGGACAGAGCAGTACTTC
TRBD2 TRBJ2-1 NA TRBV28 CASSLTWGGLRRFF TGTGCCAGCAGTTTAACGTGGGGGGGACTGAGGAGGTTCTTC
NA TRBJ1-2 few TRBV28 CASSLSDYGYTF TGTGCCAGCAGTTTATCGGACTATGGCTACACCTTC
NA TRBJ2-7 NA TRBV6-5 CASALASANSYEQYF TGTGCCAGCGCACTTGCCAGCGCCAACTCCTACGAGCAGTACTTC
TRBD2 TRBJ2-2 NA TRBV5-6 CASSSLGLAGSTGELFF TGTGCCAGCAGCTCGCTTGGACTAGCGGGAAGCACCGGGGAGCTGTTTTTT
NA TRBJ1-2 few TRBV28 CASSLIWAGRGTGGYTF TGTGCCAGCAGTTTAATCTGGGCCGGGAGGGGAACCGGAGGCTACACCTTC
NA TRBJ1-1 NA TRBV7-9 CASSSGRLAFF TGTGCCAGCAGCTCTGGGAGACTAGCTTTCTTT
TRBD1 TRBJ1-6 NA TRBV11-2 CASSLGAGGNSPLHF TGTGCCAGCAGCTTAGGTGCAGGGGGGAATTCACCCCTCCACTTT
TRBD2 TRBJ2-7 once TRBV30 CAWRTRSGPTYEQYF TGTGCCTGGAGAACCCGTAGCGGGCCTACCTACGAGCAGTACTTC
TRBD1 TRBJ1-1 few TRBV4-1 CASSRTGSPRDEAFF TGCGCCAGCAGCCGGACAGGGAGTCCTAGGGATGAAGCTTTCTTT
NA TRBJ2-5 NA TRBV3-1/TRBV3-2 CASSSPGCGKETQYF TGTGCCAGCAGCTCCCCTGGCTGCGGGAAAGAGACCCAGTACTTC
TRBD1 TRBJ1-5 NA TRBV12-5 CASGRTGGQPQHF TGTGCTAGTGGGCGGACAGGAGGGCAGCCCCAGCATTTT
NA TRBJ1-2 NA TRBV7-9 CASSLGQGGGYTF TGTGCCAGCAGCTTAGGGCAGGGCGGTGGCTACACCTTC
TRBD2 TRBJ2-1 NA TRBV18 CASSQLAGDYNEQFF TGTGCCAGCTCCCAGTTAGCGGGAGACTACAATGAGCAGTTCTTC
TRBD1 TRBJ1-4 NA TRBV5-6 CASSRQGIATNEKLFF TGTGCCAGCAGCCGACAGGGAATCGCAACTAATGAAAAACTGTTTTTT
NA TRBJ2-2 NA TRBV30 CAWTGVSDGTGELFF TGTGCCTGGACCGGGGTTTCCGATGGCACCGGGGAGCTGTTTTTT
NA TRBJ2-1 NA TRBV12-5 CASGLLAGDGEQFF TGTGCTAGTGGTTTGTTGGCAGGGGATGGTGAGCAGTTCTTC
TRBD1 TRBJ1-2 NA TRBV28 CASSSAGTEEGGYTF TGTGCCAGCAGTTCCGCTGGGACAGAAGAGGGTGGCTACACCTTC
TRBD1 TRBJ1-2 NA TRBV27 CASSLSNFPGQGVGYTF TGTGCCAGCAGTTTATCGAACTTCCCGGGACAGGGGGTCGGCTACACCTTC
NA TRBJ1-1 NA TRBV2 CASNVDSKAFF TGTGCCAGCAACGTAGACAGCAAAGCTTTCTTT
TRBD1 TRBJ1-2 NA TRBV28 CASGQSDYGYTF TGTGCCTCGGGACAGAGTGACTATGGCTACACCTTC
NA TRBJ1-5 NA TRBV6-5 CASSYSSGGAQPQHF TGTGCCAGCAGTTACTCGAGTGGGGGCGCTCAGCCCCAGCATTTT
NA TRBJ2-7 NA TRBV10-3 CAISESTTIVGDEQYF TGTGCCATCAGTGAGAGTACTACGATCGTCGGGGATGAGCAGTACTTC
TRBD2 TRBJ2-3 NA TRBV19 CASSIDASGGSTDTQYF TGTGCCAGTAGTATAGATGCTAGCGGGGGGTCCACAGATACGCAGTATTTT
TRBD1 TRBJ1-6 NA TRBV27 CASKATGGNSPLHF TGTGCCAGCAAAGCGACAGGGGGTAATTCACCCCTCCACTTT
TRBD2 TRBJ2-3 NA TRBV5-1 CASSLGLAGTLGTDTQYF TGCGCCAGCAGCCTGGGACTAGCGGGAACCCTCGGCACAGATACGCAGTATTTT
NA TRBJ1-1 NA TRBV19 CASSHGGVGTEAFF TGTGCCAGTAGCCACGGGGGAGTTGGGACTGAAGCTTTCTTT
NA TRBJ1-2 NA TRBV27 CASAAGANYGYTF TGTGCCAGCGCCGCAGGGGCTAACTATGGCTACACCTTC
NA TRBJ1-3 NA TRBV3-1/TRBV3-2 CASSPGRLRNTIYF TGTGCCAGCAGTCCAGGGCGGTTAAGAAACACCATATATTTT
NA TRBJ2-7 NA TRBV16 CASSPLSYEQYF TGTGCCAGCAGCCCCCTCTCCTACGAGCAGTACTTC
NA TRBJ2-2 NA TRBV28 CASEAGALTGELFF TGTGCCAGCGAGGCAGGGGCTCTTACCGGGGAGCTGTTTTTT
TRBD2 TRBJ2-4 NA TRBV2 CASSRGLASEAKNIQYF TGTGCCAGCAGCAGAGGACTAGCGAGCGAAGCCAAAAACATTCAGTACTTC
NA TRBJ1-1 NA TRBV2 CASSERDTSEAFF TGTGCCAGCAGTGAACGGGACACCTCTGAAGCTTTCTTT
NA TRBJ1-2 NA TRBV10-2 CASSESRGYGYTF TGCGCCAGCAGTGAGTCGAGGGGGTATGGCTACACCTTC
NA TRBJ2-2 NA TRBV30 CAWTSANTGELFF TGTGCCTGGACTAGCGCGAACACCGGGGAGCTGTTTTTT
NA TRBJ1-4 NA TRBV3-1/TRBV3-2 CASSVRGGNEKLFF TGTGCCAGCTCCGTCAGGGGCGGTAATGAAAAACTGTTTTTT
NA TRBJ1-1 NA TRBV5-6 CASNFLGGMNTEAFF TGTGCCAGCAACTTCCTGGGAGGGATGAACACTGAAGCTTTCTTT
NA TRBJ1-1 NA TRBV5-4 CASSARNTEAFF TGTGCCAGCAGCGCTAGAAACACTGAAGCTTTCTTT
TRBD1 TRBJ1-2 NA TRBV7-3 CASSPGTGSGYTF TGTGCCAGCAGCCCCGGGACAGGGAGCGGCTACACCTTC
NA TRBJ1-2 NA TRBV6-1 CASSDRETYGYTF TGTGCCAGCAGTGACAGGGAAACCTATGGCTACACCTTC
NA TRBJ1-2 NA TRBV6-6 CASSLSGQDDGYTF TGTGCCAGCAGTTTGAGCGGGCAGGATGATGGCTACACCTTC
NA TRBJ1-5 NA TRBV3-1/TRBV3-2 CASSLKGQPNQPQHF TGTGCCAGCAGCCTAAAAGGACAACCCAATCAGCCCCAGCATTTT